The next 28 T cell receptor beta chains were all read from a single sample in a study of siplizumab effects on memory and regulatory T cells. Only in-frame clones appear in the TCRdb table, and some are missing; sequencing was by immunoSEQ multiplex PCR. This sample has approximately 100,000 clones, with roughly 92% found just once. The specimen was Tregs sorted from blood. The source is a human donor in good health.

The V call is TRBV14, the J call TRBJ2-1; the D gene is possibly TRBD2 (6 bases). Trimming pared 4 bases from V and 0 bases from J, leaving 10 bases between. This CDR3 contains 15 residues. Germline values: CDR1 SGHDN, CDR2 FVKESK. CDR3 nucleotide sequence: TGTGCCAGCAGCCGGAGGGTGCCCTCCTACAATGAGCAGTTCTTC. Translating gives CASSRRVPSYNEQFF. Combining the CDR3 with reference TRBV14 and TRBJ2-1 gives the whole variable domain EAGVTQFPSHSVIEKGQTVTLRCDPISGHDNLYWYRRVMGKEIKFLLHFVKESKQDESGMPNNRFLAERTGGTYSTLKVQPAELEDSGVYFCASSRRVPSYNEQFFGPGTRLTVL.

This sequence joins TRBV6-5 and TRBJ2-7, with a possible D match to TRBD1 (6 bases). Germline lookup yields CDR1 MNHEY and CDR2 SVGAGI. Trimming stripped 5 bases from V and 0 bases from J, with 14 bases between. CDR3 length: 15 residues. The CDR3 DNA reads TGTGCCAGCAGTGGACGAAAACAGGGCTCCTACGAGCAGTACTTC. Protein sequence: CASSGRKQGSYEQYF.

This clone was seen more than once but under ten times. The chain is built from TRBV6-1 and TRBJ1-1; D unclear. CDR3 size: 10 residues. Germline-derived CDR1 and CDR2 are MNHNS and SASEGT. V lost 8 bases and J lost 5, with 6 bases in between. CDR3 sequence reads: CASRWTEAFF. The CDR3 DNA sequence: TGTGCCAGCCGTTGGACTGAAGCTTTCTTT.

The genes are TRBV5-4 and TRBJ2-5, with D possibly called TRBD1 or TRBD2 (8 bases each). The CDR3 is 16 amino acids. Germline values: CDR1 SGHNT, CDR2 YYREEE (reference sequence). V shed 7 bases and J shed 3 bases, with 22 bases lying between them. The CDR3 nucleotides are TGTGCCAGCGGACGGGGGGGACAGGCGTCTGAAGAGACCCAGTACTTC. Protein: CASGRGGQASEETQYF.

This clone was counted once. The identical CDR3 is also encoded by other nucleotide sequences in the sample. CDR3 nucleotides: TGTGCCAGCAGTTTATCAGATACGCAGTATTTT. It is translated as CASSLSDTQYF. The V gene is TRBV28, the J gene TRBJ2-3, with D hard to call. The CDR3 extends over 11 amino acids. V lost 1 base to trimming and J lost 4 bases, with 0 bases between them. Germline loops: CDR1 MDHEN, CDR2 SYDVKM.

This chain links TRBV5-1 with TRBJ1-1; D uncertain. V was trimmed by 0 bases and J by 6 bases, leaving 27 bases between them. The CDR3 totals 19 residues. Germline assignment: CDR1 SGHRS and CDR2 YFSETQ. DNA of the CDR3: TGCGCCAGCAGCTTGGCCCCGCCGACACCTACAAAGGGATGGGCTGAAGCTTTCTTT. Translation gives CASSLAPPTPTKGWAEAFF.

The CDR3 region has the DNA TGTGCCAGCAGCCCCTTAGAGGGCCTAGGCGGGGAGCTGTTTTTT. Translation: CASSPLEGLGGELFF. The chain employs TRBV5-4 and TRBJ2-2; D perhaps matches TRBD2 (5 bases). Germline CDR1 SGHNT, CDR2 YYREEE (reference sequence). The CDR3 has 15 residues. Trimming cost V 4 bases and J 7 bases, with 17 bases left between them.

The chain carries TRBV11-1 and TRBJ2-7, with TRBD1 matching over 7 bases. Trimming removed 5 bases from V and 3 bases from J; junction bases left unmatched: 16. There are 17 residues in the CDR3. Looked up from germline, CDR1 is SGHAT and CDR2 is FQDESV (reference sequence). This CDR3 is CASSPYFGQAGNYEQYF. CDR3 coding DNA: TGTGCCAGCAGCCCTTACTTCGGACAGGCTGGGAACTACGAGCAGTACTTC.

This clone has only one observation. This sequence joins TRBV27 and TRBJ2-1; D uncertain. The CDR3 loop spans 13 amino acids. Germline CDR1 reads MNHEY; CDR2 reads SMNVEV (reference sequence). V was shortened by 2 bases and J by 2 bases, with 4 bases between the two germline ends. CDR3 in DNA: TGTGCCAGCAGTTTAAGCCCCTACAATGAGCAGTTCTTC. This translates into CASSLSPYNEQFF.

Concerning this clone itself: Other DNA sequences of this sample code for an identical CDR3. The chain combines TRBV28 with TRBJ2-1, with D hard to call. V was pared by 3 bases and J by 3 bases, with 12 bases between. Germline V gives CDR1 MDHEN, CDR2 SYDVKM. CDR3 size: 15 residues. CDR3 region: CASSLLGSSYNEQFF. The CDR3 region has the DNA TGTGCCAGCAGTTTGCTAGGTTCGAGCTACAATGAGCAGTTCTTC.

The chain uses TRBV28 and TRBJ1-1; 9 positions match TRBD1. The germline V gene has CDR1 MDHEN and CDR2 SYDVKM. The V segment lost 3 bases and the J segment 0 bases; nucleotides outside the gene matches: 11. The CDR3 loop spans 18 amino acids. Here the CDR3 reads CASSFGTGIWGLNTEAFF. For the CDR3, the DNA is TGTGCCAGCAGTTTCGGGACAGGGATTTGGGGATTGAACACTGAAGCTTTCTTT.

The V call is TRBV19, the J call TRBJ2-7; D is unresolved. CDR3 length: 14 residues. CDR1 is LNHDA and CDR2 is SQIVND in the germline V gene (reference sequence). Trimming stripped 2 bases from V and 7 bases from J, with 15 bases between. CDR3 in amino acids: CASSINVRFEEQYF. As DNA, the CDR3 is TGTGCCAGTAGTATAAACGTCCGCTTCGAAGAGCAGTACTTC.

This sequence joins TRBV18 and TRBJ2-5; 7 nucleotides agree with TRBD2. Germline V CDR1 and CDR2: KGHSH, LQKENI. V trimming: 1 base; J trimming: 4 bases; junction bases outside the gene matches: 0. The CDR3 is 13 residues long. The CDR3 is CASSPRGGETQYF. The CDR3 coding sequence is TGTGCCAGCTCACCACGGGGGGGAGAGACCCAGTACTTC.

J is TRBJ2-1 and V is TRBV30; possibly TRBD2 for D (6 bases). CDR3 length equals 16 residues. Germline CDR1 reads GTSNPN; CDR2 reads SVGIG (reference sequence). V was clipped by 2 bases and J by 5 bases, with 19 bases between them. The CDR3 DNA is TGTGCCTGGAGTACCCCCCGGGACTGGTACCACAATGAGCAGTTCTTC. It encodes CAWSTPRDWYHNEQFF.

This chain uses TRBV28 with TRBJ2-3; D perhaps matches TRBD2 (7 bases). Germline CDR1 reads MDHEN; CDR2 reads SYDVKM. The V end was cut by 6 bases, the J end by 2 bases, with 15 bases between. The CDR3 runs to 15 residues. This CDR3 is CASRGGGVATDTQYF. In DNA form, the CDR3 reads TGTGCCAGCAGGGGAGGGGGGGTAGCCACAGATACGCAGTATTTT.

This chain uses TRBV30 with TRBJ2-7; no firm D call. The CDR3 runs 15 residues. V gave up 3 bases and J gave up 0 bases, with 15 bases separating them. Germline lookup yields CDR1 GTSNPN and CDR2 SVGIG (reference sequence). CDR3 amino acids: CAWRRLASGSYEQYF. CDR3 nucleotides: TGTGCCTGGAGGCGCCTTGCGTCAGGCTCCTACGAGCAGTACTTC.

The chain recombines TRBV5-1 with TRBJ2-7; tentative D call: TRBD2 (5 bases). V lost 0 bases, J lost 0 bases, and 10 bases lay in between. This CDR3 is built from 15 residues. CDR1 and CDR2 from the germline V gene are SGHRS and YFSETQ. The CDR3 reads CASSLAEGFSYEQYF. CDR3 bases: TGCGCCAGCAGCTTGGCCGAGGGATTCTCCTACGAGCAGTACTTC.

The rearrangement links TRBV18 to TRBJ2-1, with D perhaps TRBD1 (5 bases). Germline lookup yields CDR1 KGHSH and CDR2 LQKENI. The CDR3 runs 14 residues. V was trimmed by 3 bases and J by 12 bases, leaving 18 bases between them. Here the CDR3 reads CASSPLLSAQGQFF. The CDR3 DNA reads TGTGCCAGCTCACCCTTACTCAGCGCCCAGGGGCAGTTCTTC.

The rearrangement links TRBV10-3 to TRBJ1-5; no clear D. Between the trimmed V and J ends, which lost 0 bases and 11 bases, there was a span of 8 bases. Germline V gene sequence: CDR1 ENHRY, CDR2 SYGVKD. This CDR3 spans 12 amino acids. This CDR3 reads CAISESGRAQHF. In DNA, the CDR3 is TGTGCCATCAGTGAGTCCGGGCGGGCCCAGCATTTT.

This clone was observed once. The DNA for the CDR3 is TGTGCCAGCAGCTTGGAACTAGCCCTCAATGAGCAGTTCTTC. Residues: CASSLELALNEQFF. The V call is TRBV5-5, the J call TRBJ2-1; possible D gene TRBD2, 6 bases. V lost 0 bases and J 6 bases, leaving 10 bases between the germline ends. Germline CDR1 and CDR2: SGHKS and YYEKEE (reference sequence). CDR3 length: 14 residues.

The chain joins TRBV30 to TRBJ1-1, with a tentative D call TRBD1 (6 bases). V was trimmed by 0 bases and J by 8 bases, leaving 13 bases between them. The germline V gene encodes CDR1 GTSNPN and CDR2 SVGIG (reference sequence). This CDR3 has 13 amino acids. CDR3 DNA: TGTGCCTGGAGTGTTAGGGGGGGGTCGGAAGCTTTCTTT. Translating it yields CAWSVRGGSEAFF.

J is TRBJ2-3 and V is TRBV10-2, with no clear D. The CDR3 consists of 13 residues. Deletions cut 5 bases from V and 4 bases from J, with 10 bases between. The germline gives CDR1 WSHSY, CDR2 SAAADI. The CDR3 region has the DNA TGCGCCAGCAGTCCGCCCGGCGCAGATACGCAGTATTTT. This sequence encodes CASSPPGADTQYF.

V and J are TRBV11-3 and TRBJ2-3; 14 positions agree with TRBD2. CDR3 size: 17 residues. V dropped 5 bases and J dropped 2; count of bases not matched to a gene: 6. Germline values: CDR1 SGHNT, CDR2 YENEEA. CDR3 nucleotide sequence: TGTGCCAGCAGCCGCAGACTAGCGGGAGGGGTCACAGATACGCAGTATTTT. Protein sequence: CASSRRLAGGVTDTQYF.

The J gene is TRBJ2-7, the V gene TRBV29-1, with unresolved D. Germline loops: CDR1 SQVTM, CDR2 ANQGSEA. CDR3 length equals 20 residues. V dropped 2 bases and J dropped 7 bases, with 36 bases sitting between them. The CDR3 DNA is TGCAGCGTTGAATCGGGTTCGTTTGGCTGGCAGCCGAAGGAACCGAGAGAGCAGTACTTC. This gives the protein CSVESGSFGWQPKEPREQYF.

In DNA form, the CDR3 reads TGCAGCGGCAAGAACACTGAAGCTTTCTTT. It codes for CSGKNTEAFF. The chain has TRBV29-1 and TRBJ1-1; no firm D call. Between the trimmed V and J ends, which lost 7 bases and 1 base, there was a span of 4 bases. This CDR3 has 10 residues. The germline gives CDR1 SQVTM, CDR2 ANQGSEA.

The CDR3 DNA is TGTGCCAGCGCGCCGGCACCGGGATATGGCTACACCTTC. It yields the protein CASAPAPGYGYTF. The chain recombines TRBV28 with TRBJ1-2, with unresolved D. CDR1 MDHEN and CDR2 SYDVKM come from the germline V gene. The V end was cut by 8 bases, the J end by 5 bases, with 15 bases between. This CDR3 contains 13 residues.

Of note for this clone: The same CDR3 arises from other DNA sequences in this sample as well. V is TRBV2 and J is TRBJ2-2, with D perhaps being TRBD1 or TRBD2 (6 bases each). V was trimmed by 6 bases and J by 4 bases, leaving 21 bases between them. The germline V gene encodes CDR1 SNHLY and CDR2 FYNNEI. The CDR3 is 17 amino acids. The CDR3, as DNA: TGTGCCAGCAGGCTTCTTGGTGGGGGGCGTCGCACCGGGGAGCTGTTTTTT. It yields the protein CASRLLGGGRRTGELFF.

V gene TRBV2 combines with J gene TRBJ1-1; D is unresolved. The CDR3 covers 14 residues. Germline-derived CDR1 and CDR2 are SNHLY and FYNNEI. V was cut by 8 bases and J by 11 bases, with 24 bases left in between. The CDR3 sequence is CASFRAIYAVSAFF. DNA for the CDR3: TGTGCCAGCTTTAGGGCAATCTATGCGGTATCGGCTTTCTTT. The full variable domain, rest sourced from reference TRBV2 and TRBJ1-1, is EPEVTQTPSHQVTQMGQEVILRCVPISNHLYFYWYRQILGQKVEFLVSFYNNEISEKSEIFDDQFSVERPDGSNFTLKIRSTKLEDSAMYFCASFRAIYAVSAFFGQGTRLTVV.